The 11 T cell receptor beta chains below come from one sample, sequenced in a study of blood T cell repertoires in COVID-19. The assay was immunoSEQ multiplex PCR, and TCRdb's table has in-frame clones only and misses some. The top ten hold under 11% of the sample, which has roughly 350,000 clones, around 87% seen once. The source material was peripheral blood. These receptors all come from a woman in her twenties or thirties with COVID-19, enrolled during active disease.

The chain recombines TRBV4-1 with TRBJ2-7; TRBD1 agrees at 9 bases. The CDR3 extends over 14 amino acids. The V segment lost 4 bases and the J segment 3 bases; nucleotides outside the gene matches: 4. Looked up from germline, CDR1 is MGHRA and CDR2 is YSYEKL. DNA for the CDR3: TGCGCCAGCAGCCGGGACAGGGATGTCTACGAGCAGTACTTC. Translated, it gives CASSRDRDVYEQYF.

In DNA, the CDR3 is TGTGCCAGCAGCGTAGGGACAGGGGGAGATCAGCCCCAGCATTTT. It translates to CASSVGTGGDQPQHF. The chain employs TRBV27 and TRBJ1-5; 11 nucleotides match TRBD1. V trimming: 6 bases; J trimming: 5 bases; junction bases outside the gene matches: 6. Germline V gene data show CDR1 as MNHEY and CDR2 as SMNVEV (reference sequence). The CDR3 sequence is 15 residues long.

CDR3 in amino acids: CASSQDSSYTDTQYF. CDR3 bases: TGTGCCAGCAGCCAAGATAGTAGCTACACAGATACGCAGTATTTT. This chain uses TRBV3-1 (or the pseudogene TRBV3-2) with TRBJ2-3; D gene unclear. Germline values: CDR1 LGHDT, CDR2 YNNKEL (reference sequence). Deletions cut 0 bases from V and 2 bases from J, with 9 bases between. This CDR3 is built from 15 residues.

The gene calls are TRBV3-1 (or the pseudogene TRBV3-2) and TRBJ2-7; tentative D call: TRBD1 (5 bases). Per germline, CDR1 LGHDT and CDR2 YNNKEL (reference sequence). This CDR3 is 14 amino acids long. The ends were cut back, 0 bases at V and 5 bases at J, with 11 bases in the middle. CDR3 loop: CASSQDSSGNEQYF. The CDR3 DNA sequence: TGTGCCAGCAGCCAAGATTCATCAGGGAACGAGCAGTACTTC.

CDR3 region: CASSPPGTPDTQYF. Written as DNA, the CDR3 is TGTGCCAGCTCACCCCCCGGGACTCCAGATACGCAGTATTTT. The chain uses TRBV18 and TRBJ2-3, with D possibly TRBD2 on 6 matching bases. CDR1 is KGHSH, CDR2 LQKENI, per germline. The CDR3 is made up of 14 amino acids. The V and J ends lost 3 bases and 4 bases respectively, with 11 bases between them.

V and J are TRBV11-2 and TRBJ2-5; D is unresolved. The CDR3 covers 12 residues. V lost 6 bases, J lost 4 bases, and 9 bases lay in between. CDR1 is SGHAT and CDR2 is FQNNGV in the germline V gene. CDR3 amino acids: CASRASGETQYF. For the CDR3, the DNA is TGTGCCAGCAGAGCGAGTGGAGAGACCCAGTACTTC.

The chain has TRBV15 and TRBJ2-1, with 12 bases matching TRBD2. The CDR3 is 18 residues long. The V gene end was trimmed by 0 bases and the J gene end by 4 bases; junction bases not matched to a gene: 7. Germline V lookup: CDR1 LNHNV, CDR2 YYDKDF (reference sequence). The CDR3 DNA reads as TGTGCCACCAGCAGAGATCAGGGACTAGCGGGCCCGTACAATGAGCAGTTCTTC. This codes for CATSRDQGLAGPYNEQFF.

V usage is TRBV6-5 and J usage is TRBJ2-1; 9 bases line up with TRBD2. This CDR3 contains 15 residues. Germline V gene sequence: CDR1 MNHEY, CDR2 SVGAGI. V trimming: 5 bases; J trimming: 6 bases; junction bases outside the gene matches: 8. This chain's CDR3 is CASSMAGGRTNEQFF. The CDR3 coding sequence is TGTGCCAGCAGTATGGCGGGAGGGAGGACCAATGAGCAGTTCTTC.

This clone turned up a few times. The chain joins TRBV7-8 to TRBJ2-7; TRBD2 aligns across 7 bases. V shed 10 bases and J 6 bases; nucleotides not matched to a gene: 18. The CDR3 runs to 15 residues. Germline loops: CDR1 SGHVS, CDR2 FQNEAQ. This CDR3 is CATVPYVGGPVEQYF. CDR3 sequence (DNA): TGTGCCACAGTCCCTTACGTGGGAGGGCCCGTCGAGCAGTACTTC.

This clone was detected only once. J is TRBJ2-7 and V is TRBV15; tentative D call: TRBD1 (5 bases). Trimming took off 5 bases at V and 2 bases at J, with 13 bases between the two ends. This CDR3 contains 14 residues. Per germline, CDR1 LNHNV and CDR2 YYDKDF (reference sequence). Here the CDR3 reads CATSGRRGPYEQYF. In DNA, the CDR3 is TGTGCCACCAGCGGAAGAAGGGGCCCCTACGAGCAGTACTTC.

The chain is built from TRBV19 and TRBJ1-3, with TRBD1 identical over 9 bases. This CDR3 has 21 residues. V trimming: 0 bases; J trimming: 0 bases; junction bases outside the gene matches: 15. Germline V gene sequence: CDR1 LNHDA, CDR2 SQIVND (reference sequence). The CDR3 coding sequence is TGTGCCAGTAGTATAGACGCACCCGGGACAGGGCCTGGACACTCTGGAAACACCATATATTTT. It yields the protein CASSIDAPGTGPGHSGNTIYF.